These 19 T cell receptor beta chains originate from one sample sequenced in a study of blood T cell repertoires in COVID-19. Profiled with immunoSEQ multiplex PCR; TCRdb holds only in-frame clones, not every one. This repertoire shows roughly 100,000 clones, around 86% found once; its top ten account for about 2.9%. Sequencing was done on a sample of peripheral blood. These receptor sequences come from a man between 50 and 59 years old with active or convalescent COVID-19.

In its sample, this clone was seen once. This chain joins TRBV6-4 and TRBJ2-1, with 8 bases identical to TRBD2. V lost 4 bases to trimming and J lost 4 bases; unmatched junction nucleotides: 6. This CDR3 has 15 residues. CDR1 is MRHNA, CDR2 SNTAGT, per germline. CDR3 region: CASSVELAEYNEQFF. The CDR3 DNA reads TGTGCCAGCAGTGTAGAACTAGCGGAGTACAATGAGCAGTTCTTC.

This chain connects TRBV7-9 to TRBJ2-5, with 7 bases matching TRBD2. This CDR3 spans 14 amino acids. Germline assignment: CDR1 SEHNR and CDR2 FQNEAQ (reference sequence). V shed 5 bases and J 2 bases; nucleotides not matched to a gene: 5. CDR3 coding DNA: TGTGCCAGCAGCCAAGGGACTACACAAGAGACCCAGTACTTC. This sequence encodes CASSQGTTQETQYF.

Points on this clone: Other DNA sequences in the same sample also yield this CDR3. The chain couples TRBV20-1 to TRBJ1-2; D may be TRBD1 (6 bases). The CDR3 contains 12 residues. CDR1 and CDR2 (germline): DFQATT, SNEGSKA (reference sequence). V lost 3 bases, J lost 7 bases, and 12 bases lay in between. The CDR3 DNA reads as TGCAGTGCTAGTAACAGGGCTGGTGGCTACACCTTC. This gives the protein CSASNRAGGYTF.

V and J are TRBV19 and TRBJ2-1, with 15 bases fitting TRBD2. The junction had 1 base not matched to a gene; V was cut back by 5 bases and J by 2 bases. There are 16 residues in the CDR3. Germline V gene sequence: CDR1 LNHDA, CDR2 SQIVND (reference sequence). The CDR3 region has the DNA TGTGCCAGTAGTCGGACTAGCGGGGGGGCCTACAATGAGCAGTTCTTC. Translated: CASSRTSGGAYNEQFF.

This clone was seen only a few times. This chain links TRBV19 with TRBJ2-1; 7 positions match TRBD2. Trimming removed 2 bases from V and 9 bases from J; junction bases left unmatched: 1. The CDR3 has 12 amino acids. Germline assignment: CDR1 LNHDA and CDR2 SQIVND (reference sequence). The DNA of the CDR3 is TGTGCCAGTAGTATAAGGGAGGGTGAGCAGTTCTTC. Residues: CASSIREGEQFF.

The V gene is TRBV20-1, the J gene TRBJ1-5, with D hard to call. Germline V gene data show CDR1 as DFQATT and CDR2 as SNEGSKA (reference sequence). There are 11 residues in the CDR3. V lost 1 base and J lost 11, with 9 bases in between. CDR3 region: CSARGPMAQHF. For the CDR3, the DNA is TGCAGTGCTAGAGGGCCGATGGCCCAGCATTTT.

The chain couples TRBV7-9 to TRBJ2-7; no clear D. CDR1 is SEHNR, CDR2 FQNEAQ, per germline (reference sequence). V was clipped by 5 bases and J by 0 bases, with 8 bases between them. The CDR3 has 13 residues. The CDR3 region is CASSAISSYEQYF. Written as DNA, the CDR3 is TGTGCCAGCAGCGCGATCTCCTCCTACGAGCAGTACTTC. The whole variable domain, filled in from reference TRBV7-9 and TRBJ2-7, reads DTGVSQNPRHKITKRGQNVTFRCDPISEHNRLYWYRQTLGQGPEFLTYFQNEAQLEKSRLLSDRFSAERPKGSFSTLEIQRTEQGDSAMYLCASSAISSYEQYFGPGTRLTVT.

The table lists this clone with a count of one. The V call is TRBV7-9, the J call TRBJ2-7, with 11 nucleotides matching TRBD1. V lost 5 bases and J lost 2; bases outside the gene matches: 5. This CDR3 is built from 15 residues. Germline CDR1 and CDR2: SEHNR and FQNEAQ (reference sequence). For the CDR3, the DNA is TGTGCCAGCAGCACCGGACAGGGGGCCCCCTACGAGCAGTACGTC. The encoded protein is CASSTGQGAPYEQYV.

This sequence joins TRBV19 and TRBJ2-2, with TRBD1 identical over 10 bases. The CDR3 loop spans 16 amino acids. CDR1 LNHDA and CDR2 SQIVND come from the germline V gene (reference sequence). J gave up 2 bases and V 6 bases, and 6 bases lay outside the gene matches. The CDR3 spells CASRTDRGYNTGELFF. The DNA for the CDR3 is TGTGCCAGTAGGACGGACAGGGGGTACAACACCGGGGAGCTGTTTTTT.

This clone was counted a single time. This chain uses TRBV9 with TRBJ2-7; D not resolved. CDR3 length: 14 amino acids. V dropped 1 base and J dropped 2 bases, with 10 bases sitting between them. CDR1 and CDR2 (germline): SGDLS, YYNGEE. As DNA, the CDR3 is TGTGCCAGCAGCGTAAGTGACTTGCCCTACGAGCAGTACTTC. Translating it yields CASSVSDLPYEQYF.

This chain joins TRBV5-4 and TRBJ2-7; D is possibly TRBD1 (6 bases). V lost 4 bases and J 0 bases, leaving 14 bases between the germline ends. The germline V gene has CDR1 SGHNT and CDR2 YYREEE (reference sequence). There are 15 residues in the CDR3. This CDR3 reads CASSRGVDSSYEQYF. In DNA form, the CDR3 reads TGTGCCAGCAGCCGGGGCGTGGACAGCTCCTACGAGCAGTACTTC.

This rearrangement joins TRBV28 to TRBJ1-5, with D tentatively TRBD1 (5 bases). The CDR3 consists of 16 residues. Germline CDR1 reads MDHEN; CDR2 reads SYDVKM. Trimming removed 6 bases from V and 5 bases from J, with 20 bases in between. This chain's CDR3 is CASSIVRQGGDQPQHF. In nucleotides, the CDR3 is TGTGCCAGCAGCATTGTTAGGCAGGGCGGGGATCAGCCCCAGCATTTT.

The rearrangement links TRBV7-9 to TRBJ1-3; no reliable D call. CDR1 is SEHNR and CDR2 is FQNEAQ in the germline V gene (reference sequence). Trimming removed 5 bases from V and 1 base from J, with 9 bases in between. The CDR3 runs to 14 residues. In nucleotides, the CDR3 is TGTGCCAGCAGCCCCACAGAGTCTGGAAACACCATATATTTT. It specifies CASSPTESGNTIYF.

The rearrangement links TRBV19 to TRBJ1-4; 8 bases fit TRBD1. The CDR3 has 15 residues. J lost 7 bases, V lost 2 bases, and 6 bases had no gene match. Germline values: CDR1 LNHDA, CDR2 SQIVND (reference sequence). CDR3 in amino acids: CASSIYTGGSEKLFF. The CDR3 DNA is TGTGCCAGTAGTATATATACAGGGGGTAGTGAAAAACTGTTTTTT.

The V gene is TRBV28, the J gene TRBJ1-5; D not resolved. Germline loops: CDR1 MDHEN, CDR2 SYDVKM. This CDR3 contains 14 residues. The germline V and J ends were trimmed by 2 bases and 6 bases, with 11 bases remaining between them. CDR3 sequence (DNA): TGTGCCAGCAGTTTAATCCCCCAGGCTCAGCCCCAGCATTTT. It translates to CASSLIPQAQPQHF.

The sample holds one count of this clone. The V call is TRBV5-1, the J call TRBJ2-4, with D possibly TRBD2 on 5 matching bases. The V gene's germline CDR1 is SGHRS and CDR2 YFSETQ. This CDR3 is 13 amino acids long. Trimming left V 7 bases short and J 2 bases short, with 10 bases between. The CDR3 coding sequence is TGCGCCAGCTGTCGGGAAACCAAAAACATTCAGTACTTC. It codes for CASCRETKNIQYF.

The chain joins TRBV6-2 or TRBV6-3 to TRBJ1-6; possibly TRBD1 for D (6 bases). With 4 bases removed from V and 5 bases from J, the gap between germline ends came to 27 bases. The CDR3 runs to 20 residues. Germline-derived CDR1 and CDR2 are MNHEY and SVGEGT. The chain's CDR3 is CASSLQGRGLMALNNSPLHF. The CDR3 DNA is TGTGCCAGCAGTTTACAGGGAAGGGGGTTGATGGCCCTTAATAATTCACCCCTCCACTTT.

The V and J genes are TRBV12-3 or TRBV12-4 and TRBJ1-5, with D tentatively TRBD1 (6 bases). The ends were cut back, 6 bases at V and 4 bases at J, with 10 bases in the middle. The CDR3 totals 13 residues. CDR3 region: CASSWTENQPQHF. The CDR3 bases are TGTGCCAGCAGCTGGACAGAGAATCAGCCCCAGCATTTT.

This clone has only one observation. V gene TRBV27 combines with J gene TRBJ2-2, with unresolved D. Germline loops: CDR1 MNHEY, CDR2 SMNVEV (reference sequence). The length of the CDR3 is 12 residues. V dropped 6 bases and J dropped 7 bases, with 9 bases sitting between them. CDR3 sequence: CASSRPGGELFF. CDR3 DNA: TGTGCCAGCAGCCGCCCCGGCGGGGAGCTGTTTTTT.